The clone carrying this T cell receptor (beta chain) was counted a single time. Its antigen is undetermined. Data came from immunoSEQ multiplex PCR; TCRdb stores just in-frame clones and leaves some out. The sample contains around 43,000 clones, 86% of which appear only once. The source of the sample is a study of STAT5B mutations in CD4+ large granular lymphocyte leukemia. Study results and caveats: Patient CD4-sorted repertoires stayed more clonal than healthy ones after leukemic-clone removal. About 25% of private leukemic clonotypes occurred rarely in other patients' non-leukemic repertoires.

V was clipped by 3 bases and J by 7 bases, with 13 bases between them. From germline, CDR1 is SGHTA and CDR2 FQGNSA. This CDR3 region has 14 residues. This sequence originates from a human donor in good health. The sequenced sample consisted of CD4+ T cells from blood buffy coats. The chain combines TRBV7-2 with TRBJ1-5; the D is unclear. The CDR3 here is CASSLKAGDQPQHF. For the CDR3, the DNA is TGTGCCAGCAGCTTGAAGGCGGGAGACCAGCCCCAGCATTTT. The variable domain in full, completed from reference TRBV7-2 and TRBJ1-5, reads GAGVSQSPSNKVTEKGKDVELRCDPISGHTALYWYRQSLGQGLEFLIYFQGNSAPDKSGLPSDRFSAERTGGSVSTLTIQRTQQEDSAVYLCASSLKAGDQPQHFGDGTRLSIL.